This paragraph reports one TCR beta chain. Its antigen is still unknown. These data come from a study of T cell responses to AZD1222 COVID-19 vaccine. The repertoire was sequenced with immunoSEQ multiplex PCR; TCRdb's copy has only in-frame clones and lacks some. This table holds under 200,000 clones, around nine tenths found once. Study-level results: AZD1222 recipients seropositive at baseline numbered only five or six.

Germline CDR1 is DFQATT and CDR2 is SNEGSKA (reference sequence). This CDR3 contains 13 residues. V was trimmed by 3 bases and J by 0 bases, leaving 6 bases between them. The specimen comprised peripheral blood, sampled 28 days after the second dose of the MenACWY control vaccine. V and J are TRBV20-1 and TRBJ1-5; D not resolved. The sequence was obtained from an adult who received the MenACWY meningococcal vaccine as a control. DNA for the CDR3: TGCAGTGCTAGTGTCAGTAGCAATCAGCCCCAGCATTTT. Protein: CSASVSSNQPQHF.